Shown below are 4 T cell receptor beta chains from a single sample sequenced in a study of metastatic and nonmetastatic thyroid tumors (dated by TCRdb to the early 2020s). Library preparation used PCR. Instrument on record: Illumina HiSeq 4000. The public reads were reanalyzed by TCRdb: fastp trimming at Q25, MiXCR alignment, in-frame beta chains only. The sample yields 30,000 or so clones; under 8% were counted once. The ten top clones hold just under 45% of the sample. No patient had received any treatment before thyroid surgery. Sequencing was performed on blood. The source of these receptors is a female donor with papillary thyroid cancer or a benign thyroid nodule (not recorded which). Some clones in this sample may be carry-over from other donors' samples.

Sample share makes this clone medium-sized. The chain uses TRBV6-1 and TRBJ1-5; 10 bases line up with TRBD1. There are 16 residues in the CDR3. Germline V lookup: CDR1 MNHNS, CDR2 SASEGT. With V trimmed by 5 bases and J by 5 bases, 9 bases remained unmatched. CDR3 coding DNA: TGTGCCAGCAGTCCAAAGCCGACAGGGGGCCATCAGCCCCAGCATTTT. Translating it yields CASSPKPTGGHQPQHF.

Concerning this clone: With a much larger clone just one base away, this may be a read error. The chain recombines TRBV20-1 with TRBJ2-3, with 9 bases that match TRBD2. This CDR3 spans 16 amino acids. From germline, CDR1 is DFQATT and CDR2 SNEGSKA (reference sequence). For the CDR3, the DNA is TGCAGTTCTAGTGTGCTGCTAGCGGGAACCTTGGATACGCAGTATTTT. Translated, it gives CSSSVLLAGTLDTQYF.

This clone was detected ten times or more. J is TRBJ2-2 and V is TRBV4-1; a weak D match, TRBD2 (6 bases). V lost 1 base and J lost 8, with 17 bases in between. Germline V gives CDR1 MGHRA, CDR2 YSYEKL. The CDR3 is made up of 16 amino acids. The CDR3 spells CASSQALAASGGELFF. The CDR3 coding sequence is TGCGCCAGCAGCCAAGCCTTAGCGGCCTCTGGGGGGGAGCTGTTTTTT.

This clone occurred many times. This chain joins TRBV30 and TRBJ2-7, with D unresolved. The CDR3 covers 13 residues. Germline CDR1 is GTSNPN and CDR2 is SVGIG (reference sequence). Deletions cut 0 bases from V and 2 bases from J, with 8 bases between. The CDR3 coding sequence is TGTGCCTGGAGTGTGCGGCAGGCCTACGAGCAGTACTTC. Residues: CAWSVRQAYEQYF.